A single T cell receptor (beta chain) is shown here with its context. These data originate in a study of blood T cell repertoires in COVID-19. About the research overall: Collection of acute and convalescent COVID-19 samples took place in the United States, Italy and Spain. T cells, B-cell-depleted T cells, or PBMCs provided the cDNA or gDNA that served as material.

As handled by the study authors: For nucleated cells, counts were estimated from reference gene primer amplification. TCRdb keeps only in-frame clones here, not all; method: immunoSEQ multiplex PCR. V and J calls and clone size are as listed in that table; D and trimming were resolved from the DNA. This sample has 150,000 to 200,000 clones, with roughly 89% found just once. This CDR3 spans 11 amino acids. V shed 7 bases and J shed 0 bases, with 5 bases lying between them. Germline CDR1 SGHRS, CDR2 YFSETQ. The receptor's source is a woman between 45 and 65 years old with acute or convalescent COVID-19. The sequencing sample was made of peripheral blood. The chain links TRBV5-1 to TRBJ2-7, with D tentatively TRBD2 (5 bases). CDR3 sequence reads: CASRGSYEQYF. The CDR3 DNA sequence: TGCGCCAGCCGGGGCTCCTACGAGCAGTACTTC.